This paragraph reports one TCR beta chain. This clone's antigen is unknown. The record has no base qualities; no much larger clone is one base away. V is pared back by 2 bases and J by 4 bases, with 12 bases lying between the germline termini. The CDR3 goes from the cysteine to the phenylalanine over 15 residues. The retained sequence is limited to the CDR3, 45 bases, with the frame set at the first base. These data are taken from a study of response to subunit inactivated influenza vaccine (dated by TCRdb to 2017 to 2018). With respect to the entire study: The study used deep quantitative T cell receptor repertoire profiling to track responses to a trivalent subunit inactivated influenza vaccine.

Study-wide conclusions, independent of this receptor: According to the authors, only a limited number of new T cells may be recruited by each seasonal influenza vaccination.

Library preparation was by RT-PCR. TCRdb lists the instrument as Illumina HiSeq 2500. Using fastp at Q25 and MiXCR, TCRdb reprocessed the public reads and kept productive beta chains. Duplicate CDR3 protein sequences are folded into a single record with the most common DNA and genes. This sample gives 650,000 to 850,000 distinct CDR3 sequences in total; 14% of them show up just once. The top ten hold 5.5% to 7% of the sample. This sample comprised PBMCs from blood, obtained 14 to 15 days before vaccination. The V gene is TRBV6-7 and the J gene is TRBJ1-3; the D gene is perhaps TRBD1, from 5 matching bases. TRBV6-7 is an ORF for which the function is uncertain. This clonotype was obtained from a man aged 50-60 years who received an inactivated influenza vaccine. Donor details come from another sample of the same person, matched by shared clones. The DNA sequence is as follows: TGTGCCAGCAGTTACACAGGATCTGGGGGAAACACCATATATTTT. Translation gives CASSYTGSGGNTIYF.